These 21 T cell receptor beta chains share one sample of origin, sequenced in a study of blood T cells in healthy people across ages (dated by TCRdb to the mid-2010s). Receptor libraries were prepared by 5' RACE. Sequencing used an Illumina HiSeq 2500. The second PCR ran for roughly 7 to 12 cycles and used a J-beta primer mix along with a sample-barcoded 5' primer. TCRdb cleaned the public reads at Q25 with fastp, built clones with MiXCR and kept in-frame beta chains. CDR3 protein duplicates are merged, each entry listing the most common genes and DNA. The sample table contains hundreds of thousands of distinct CDR3 sequences; only one count was recorded for around 45% of them. Together, the top ten hold roughly 34% of the sample. The sample consisted of blood. The receptors were sampled from a woman in her sixties or seventies in good health.

This clonotype was found a few times. The J gene is TRBJ1-2, the V gene TRBV20-1; the match to TRBD1 covers 7 bases. Germline CDR1 and CDR2: DFQATT and SNEGSKA (reference sequence). There are 17 residues in the CDR3. V lost 3 bases and J lost 2; bases outside the gene matches: 15. The chain's CDR3 is CSASLVGGHADNYGYTF. CDR3 in DNA: TGCAGTGCTAGCTTAGTAGGGGGCCATGCCGACAACTATGGCTACACCTTC.

V and J are TRBV7-2 and TRBJ1-1; maybe TRBD1 (5 bases). CDR3 length: 14 residues. Germline V gives CDR1 SGHTA, CDR2 FQGNSA. The ends were cut back, 3 bases at V and 1 base at J, with 9 bases in the middle. CDR3 sequence reads: CASSFRGTNTEAFF. As DNA, the CDR3 is TGTGCCAGCAGCTTCCGGGGGACGAACACTGAAGCTTTCTTT.

This clonotype was counted between two and nine times. The CDR3 spells CASSLAPGVGETQYF. In DNA, the CDR3 is TGTGCCAGCAGCTTAGCACCCGGCGTCGGGGAGACCCAGTACTTC. This chain connects TRBV7-2 to TRBJ2-5, with no clear D. V was pared by 0 bases and J by 5 bases, with 13 bases between. The V gene's germline CDR1 is SGHTA and CDR2 FQGNSA. The CDR3 runs to 15 residues.

The chain couples TRBV6-5 to TRBJ1-3; perhaps TRBD1 as D (6 bases). CDR3 size: 18 residues. CDR1 and CDR2 (germline): MNHEY, SVGAGI. Trimming pared 0 bases from V and 0 bases from J, leaving 15 bases between. Written as DNA, the CDR3 is TGTGCCAGCAGTTACTCGACGGGGGGCTCTATCTCTGGAAACACCATATATTTT. This sequence encodes CASSYSTGGSISGNTIYF.

J is TRBJ1-1 and V is TRBV19; 9 bases align to TRBD1. The CDR3 is 13 amino acids. Trimming removed 7 bases from V and 6 bases from J; junction bases left unmatched: 6. The germline V gene encodes CDR1 LNHDA and CDR2 SQIVND (reference sequence). CDR3 sequence (DNA): TGTGCCAGTAACGACAGGGGGTCCCCTGAAGCTTTCTTT. The encoded protein is CASNDRGSPEAFF.

The V gene is TRBV4-2, the J gene TRBJ2-4; D remains ambiguous. The germline V gene has CDR1 LGHNA and CDR2 YNFKEQ. The V end was cut by 0 bases, the J end by 1 base, with 10 bases between. This CDR3 comprises 16 residues. The CDR3 bases are TGTGCCAGCAGCCAAGATACCCGGGTCGCCAAAAACATTCAGTACTTC. Translated: CASSQDTRVAKNIQYF.

This rearrangement joins TRBV30 to TRBJ1-1; unclear D gene. The CDR3 has 13 amino acids. Trimming shortened V by 4 bases and J by 3 bases, and 12 bases separated the two germline ends. Germline-derived CDR1 and CDR2 are GTSNPN and SVGIG (reference sequence). CDR3 protein: CAWNEDGDTEAFF. Here the CDR3 DNA reads TGTGCCTGGAACGAGGACGGGGACACTGAAGCTTTCTTT. Combining the CDR3 with reference TRBV30 and TRBJ1-1 gives the whole variable domain SQTIHQWPATLVQPVGSPLSLECTVEGTSNPNLYWYRQAAGRGLQLLFYSVGIGQISSEVPQNLSASRPQDRQFILSSKKLLLSDSGFYLCAWNEDGDTEAFFGQGTRLTVV.

Worth noting for this clonotype: An end of the junction does not agree with germline; a read error may underlie this. As DNA, the CDR3 is TGTGCCAGCAGTTTTCCGGGAGCCCTTGGTCGGTTCTTC. This sequence encodes CASSFPGALGRFF. This rearrangement joins TRBV28 to TRBJ2-5, with D maybe TRBD2 (6 bases). Per the germline V gene, CDR1 is MDHEN and CDR2 is SYDVKM. CDR3 length: 13 residues.

The chain is built from TRBV9 and TRBJ2-1, with 7 positions matching TRBD2. Germline-derived CDR1 and CDR2 are SGDLS and YYNGEE. J was trimmed by 5 bases and V by 0 bases; bases with no gene match: 5. This CDR3 comprises 15 residues. The CDR3 region has the DNA TGTGCCAGCAGCGTAGTTGCTAGCGGAAACAATGAGCAGTTCTTC. As protein: CASSVVASGNNEQFF.

The gene calls are TRBV28 and TRBJ2-3; D unclear. Trimming removed 5 bases at V and 4 bases at J, with 10 bases between. CDR1 is MDHEN, CDR2 SYDVKM, per germline. CDR3 length: 13 residues. CDR3 sequence: CASSQYSPDTQYF. The CDR3 DNA sequence: TGTGCCAGCAGTCAGTACAGTCCAGATACGCAGTATTTT. Combining the CDR3 with reference TRBV28 and TRBJ2-3 gives the whole variable domain DVKVTQSSRYLVKRTGEKVFLECVQDMDHENMFWYRQDPGLGLRLIYFSYDVKMKEKGDIPEGYSVSREKKERFSLILESASTNQTSMYLCASSQYSPDTQYFGPGTRLTVL.

The chain employs TRBV29-1 and TRBJ2-7, with D unclear. Per the germline V gene, CDR1 is SQVTM and CDR2 is ANQGSEA. The V end lost 3 bases, the J end lost 5 bases, and 8 bases lay between the germline ends. CDR3 length: 11 amino acids. CDR3 sequence (DNA): TGCAGCGTTGAGTCCCGGAACGAGCAGTACTTC. Translation gives CSVESRNEQYF.

J is TRBJ2-3 and V is TRBV20-1, with 11 bases fitting TRBD2. This CDR3 contains 18 residues. Germline V gene data show CDR1 as DFQATT and CDR2 as SNEGSKA (reference sequence). The trim removed 3 bases at V and 3 bases at J, leaving 14 bases unmatched. The CDR3 spells CSARDLLAGGGGTDTQYF. CDR3 sequence (DNA): TGCAGTGCTAGGGACCTCCTAGCGGGAGGAGGGGGTACAGATACGCAGTATTTT.

For the CDR3, the DNA is TGTGCCAGCATCCTTACTGTTAATGAAAAACTGTTTTTT. It specifies CASILTVNEKLFF. The chain combines TRBV2 with TRBJ1-4; D is unclear. Trimming removed 7 bases from V and 4 bases from J, with 10 bases in between. The CDR3 has 13 residues. Looked up from germline, CDR1 is SNHLY and CDR2 is FYNNEI.

This clonotype was counted a few times. V and J are TRBV9 and TRBJ1-2; D ambiguous. Germline lookup yields CDR1 SGDLS and CDR2 YYNGEE. The V end lost 4 bases, the J end lost 2 bases, and 12 bases lay between the germline ends. The CDR3 is 14 residues long. CDR3 sequence (DNA): TGTGCCAGCAGCCGGTCGACGGGAAACTATGGCTACACCTTC. This translates into CASSRSTGNYGYTF.

The V gene is TRBV20-1, the J gene TRBJ2-7; 10 positions match TRBD2. There are 14 residues in the CDR3. Germline-derived CDR1 and CDR2 are DFQATT and SNEGSKA (reference sequence). V was pared by 5 bases and J by 0 bases, with 4 bases of the junction left unmatched. CDR3 sequence (DNA): TGCAGTGCTGGGAGCGGGAGGGCCTCCTACGAGCAGTACTTC. This gives the protein CSAGSGRASYEQYF.

This clonotype was found once. The chain carries TRBV6-2 or TRBV6-3 and TRBJ1-4; no clear D. Germline CDR1 and CDR2: MNHEY and SVGEGT. The V gene lost 6 bases and the J gene lost 2 bases, with 13 bases spanning the gap. The CDR3 length is 15 residues. The CDR3 here is CASRRNPRTNEKLFF. The CDR3 DNA follows: TGTGCCAGCAGGCGAAACCCGAGGACTAATGAAAAACTGTTTTTT.

This clonotype was seen more than once but under ten times. This chain connects TRBV3-1 to TRBJ1-1; D unresolved. The CDR3 has 12 residues. V lost 6 bases and J lost 2, with 7 bases in between. The V gene's germline CDR1 is LGHDT and CDR2 YNNKEL (reference sequence). In DNA, the CDR3 is TGTGCCAGCAGTAGGGTTAACACTGAAGCTTTCTTT. Translated, it gives CASSRVNTEAFF.

This clonotype was recorded a few times. This chain links TRBV4-2 with TRBJ2-7; either TRBD1 or TRBD2 may fit D (6 bases each). Germline CDR1 and CDR2: LGHNA and YNFKEQ. Deletions cut 0 bases from V and 7 bases from J, with 16 bases between. This CDR3 is 15 amino acids long. This chain's CDR3 is CASSQEKGGRREQYF. The CDR3 DNA reads as TGTGCCAGCAGCCAAGAAAAGGGGGGCCGAAGAGAGCAGTACTTC.

The J gene is TRBJ2-7, the V gene TRBV9; the match to TRBD1 covers 8 bases. The CDR3 runs to 15 residues. V was clipped by 0 bases and J by 2 bases; unmatched bases: 4. The V gene's germline CDR1 is SGDLS and CDR2 YYNGEE. This chain's CDR3 is CASSVGQGFAYEQYF. The CDR3 nucleotides read TGTGCCAGCAGCGTAGGACAGGGGTTTGCCTACGAGCAGTACTTC.

The rearrangement links TRBV4-1 to TRBJ2-7, with no clear D. The CDR3 runs to 18 residues. The V gene lost 1 base and the J gene lost 3 bases, with 22 bases spanning the gap. Per the germline V gene, CDR1 is MGHRA and CDR2 is YSYEKL. This CDR3 is CASSQVGPLPGRNYEQYF. CDR3 DNA: TGCGCCAGCAGCCAAGTTGGACCCTTACCTGGAAGAAACTACGAGCAGTACTTC.

The chain carries TRBV9 and TRBJ1-2, with a weak D call TRBD1 (5 bases). V lost 0 bases and J 8 bases, leaving 11 bases between the germline ends. CDR1 and CDR2 from the germline V gene are SGDLS and YYNGEE. The length of the CDR3 is 13 residues. The DNA of the CDR3 is TGTGCCAGCAGCGTAGTCGGGGGTGGCGGCTACACCTTC. Translated, it gives CASSVVGGGGYTF. The complete variable domain, with remaining parts taken from reference TRBV9 and TRBJ1-2, reads DSGVTQTPKHLITATGQRVTLRCSPRSGDLSVYWYQQSLDQGLQFLIQYYNGEERAKGNILERFSAQQFPDLHSELNLSSLELGDSALYFCASSVVGGGGYTFGSGTRLTVV.